Following are 9 T cell receptor beta chains from one sample sequenced in a study of neurological immune-mediated disorders. TCRdb passed the 5' RACE reads through MiXCR, listing each CDR3 protein once. The table has some 30,000 distinct CDR3 sequences, 15% seen once. The sample comprised PBMCs. The receptors were sampled from a man between 65 and 80 years old in good health.

This clonotype was found many times. The chain joins TRBV12-3 or TRBV12-4 to TRBJ2-5; D is unresolved. Trimming removed 2 bases from V and 2 bases from J, with 6 bases in between. The CDR3 extends over 13 amino acids. The CDR3 region has the DNA TGTGCCAGCAGTTTATCACCTCAAGAGACCCAGTACTTC. This encodes CASSLSPQETQYF.

There are many counts of this clonotype. J is TRBJ2-7 and V is TRBV5-1; D is perhaps TRBD2 (6 bases). The ends were cut back, 1 base at V and 5 bases at J, with 16 bases in the middle. The germline V gene has CDR1 SGHRS and CDR2 YFSETQ. CDR3 length: 15 residues. The CDR3 sequence is CASSLFNGGEDEQYF. CDR3 bases: TGCGCCAGCAGCTTGTTCAATGGCGGGGAGGACGAGCAGTACTTC. Using reference TRBV5-1 and TRBJ2-7 for the parts outside the CDR3, the full variable domain is KAGVTQTPRYLIKTRGQQVTLSCSPISGHRSVSWYQQTPGQGLQFLFEYFSETQRNKGNFPGRFSGRQFSNSRSEMNVSTLELGDSALYLCASSLFNGGEDEQYFGPGTRLTVT.

This clonotype was detected ten times or more. This sequence joins TRBV5-1 and TRBJ2-5, with D possibly TRBD2 on 5 matching bases. The germline V gene has CDR1 SGHRS and CDR2 YFSETQ. There are 14 residues in the CDR3. The V and J ends lost 5 bases and 1 base respectively, with 12 bases between them. The CDR3 sequence is CASREPGIQETQYF. The DNA of the CDR3 is TGCGCCAGCAGGGAACCGGGGATCCAAGAGACCCAGTACTTC.

This clonotype occurred many times. The genes are TRBV5-1 and TRBJ2-7, with a possible D match to TRBD1 (5 bases). This CDR3 has 16 amino acids. The V and J ends lost 4 bases and 4 bases respectively, with 21 bases between them. Germline CDR1 SGHRS, CDR2 YFSETQ. CDR3 region: CASSPEAGPPEYEQYF. The CDR3 DNA sequence: TGCGCCAGCAGCCCTGAGGCAGGGCCACCGGAGTACGAGCAGTACTTC.

In its sample, this clonotype was seen many times. This chain links TRBV25-1 with TRBJ2-7, with D hard to call. The CDR3 spans 15 residues. Germline V gene data show CDR1 as MGHDK and CDR2 as SYGVNS. Trimming took 1 base from V and 2 from J, leaving 12 bases between them. CDR3 in amino acids: CASSEFGDFTYEQYF. In nucleotides, the CDR3 is TGTGCCAGCAGTGAATTCGGAGACTTTACCTACGAGCAGTACTTC.

The J gene is TRBJ2-3, the V gene TRBV7-7; TRBD2 aligns across 9 bases. V gave up 5 bases and J gave up 6 bases; unmatched junction bases: 6. CDR3 length: 14 amino acids. Germline CDR1 and CDR2: SSHAT and FNYEAQ (reference sequence). The CDR3: CASSRGGAWDTQYF. The CDR3 nucleotides are TGTGCCAGCAGCCGCGGGGGGGCCTGGGATACGCAGTATTTT.

This clonotype showed up many times. As DNA, the CDR3 is TGTGCCAGCAGCTTGGGGACAGTACCCTATAGCAATCAGCCCCAGCATTTT. Its protein is CASSLGTVPYSNQPQHF. J is TRBJ1-5 and V is TRBV5-5, with D tentatively TRBD1 (6 bases). Deletions cut 0 bases from V and 0 bases from J, with 13 bases between. Germline V gene sequence: CDR1 SGHKS, CDR2 YYEKEE (reference sequence). The CDR3 length is 17 residues.

In this sample, this clonotype turned up many times. The rearrangement links TRBV20-1 to TRBJ2-7; 9 positions match TRBD1. Germline CDR1 reads DFQATT; CDR2 reads SNEGSKA (reference sequence). V lost 6 bases and J lost 3; bases outside the gene matches: 6. The CDR3 extends over 13 amino acids. DNA of the CDR3: TGCAGTGCGCGCCCGGGACAGGGCTACGAGCAGTACTTC. It codes for CSARPGQGYEQYF.

This clonotype has a count of ten or more. The V and J genes are TRBV7-6 and TRBJ2-3; no definite D call. The V gene's germline CDR1 is SGHVS and CDR2 FNYEAQ. V shed 2 bases and J shed 0 bases, with 9 bases lying between them. There are 15 residues in the CDR3. CDR3 sequence: CASSLLVSSTDTQYF. The CDR3 nucleotides are TGTGCCAGCAGCTTACTCGTTTCCAGCACAGATACGCAGTATTTT.